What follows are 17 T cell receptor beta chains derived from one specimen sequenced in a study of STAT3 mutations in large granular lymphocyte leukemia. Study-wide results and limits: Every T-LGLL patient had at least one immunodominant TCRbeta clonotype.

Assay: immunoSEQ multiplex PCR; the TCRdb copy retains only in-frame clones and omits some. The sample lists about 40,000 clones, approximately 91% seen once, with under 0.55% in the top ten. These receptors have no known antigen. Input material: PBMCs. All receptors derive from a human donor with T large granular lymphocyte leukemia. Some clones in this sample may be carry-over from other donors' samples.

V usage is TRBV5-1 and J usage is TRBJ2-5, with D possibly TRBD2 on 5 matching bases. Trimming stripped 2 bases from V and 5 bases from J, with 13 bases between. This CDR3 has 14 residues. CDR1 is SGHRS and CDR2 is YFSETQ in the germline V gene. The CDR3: CASSFGYAGETQYF. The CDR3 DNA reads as TGCGCCAGCAGCTTCGGATACGCGGGCGAGACCCAGTACTTC.

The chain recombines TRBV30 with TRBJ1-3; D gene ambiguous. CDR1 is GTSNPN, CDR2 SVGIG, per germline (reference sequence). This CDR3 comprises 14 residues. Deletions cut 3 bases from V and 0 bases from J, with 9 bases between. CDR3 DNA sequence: TGTGCCTGGAGGGCGACGGGCTCTGGAAACACCATATATTTT. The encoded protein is CAWRATGSGNTIYF. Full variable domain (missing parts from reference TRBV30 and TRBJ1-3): SQTIHQWPATLVQPVGSPLSLECTVEGTSNPNLYWYRQAAGRGLQLLFYSVGIGQISSEVPQNLSASRPQDRQFILSSKKLLLSDSGFYLCAWRATGSGNTIYFGEGSWLTVV.

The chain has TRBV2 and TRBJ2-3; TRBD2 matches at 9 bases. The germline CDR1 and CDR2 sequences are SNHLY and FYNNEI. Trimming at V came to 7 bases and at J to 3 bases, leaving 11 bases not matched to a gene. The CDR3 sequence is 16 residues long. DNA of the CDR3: TGTGCCAGCATCCCGCCAAGCGGGGGGATTACAGATACGCAGTATTTT. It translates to CASIPPSGGITDTQYF.

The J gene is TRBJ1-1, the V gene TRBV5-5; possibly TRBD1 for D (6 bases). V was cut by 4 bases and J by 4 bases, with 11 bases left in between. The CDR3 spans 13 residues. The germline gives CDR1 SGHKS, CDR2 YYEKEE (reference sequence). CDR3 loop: CASSLTGGTEAFF. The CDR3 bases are TGTGCCAGCAGCCTGACAGGTGGCACTGAAGCTTTCTTT.

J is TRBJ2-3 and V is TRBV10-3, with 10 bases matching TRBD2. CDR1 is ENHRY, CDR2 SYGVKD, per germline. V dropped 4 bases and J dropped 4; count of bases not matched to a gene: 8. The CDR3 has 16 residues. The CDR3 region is CAISGASGGKADTQYF. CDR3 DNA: TGTGCCATCAGTGGGGCTAGCGGGGGAAAGGCAGATACGCAGTATTTT.

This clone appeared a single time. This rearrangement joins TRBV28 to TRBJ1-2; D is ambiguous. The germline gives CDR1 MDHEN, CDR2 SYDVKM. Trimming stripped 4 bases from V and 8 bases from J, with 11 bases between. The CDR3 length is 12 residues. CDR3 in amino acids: CASSYGVGGYTF. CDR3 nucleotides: TGTGCCAGCAGTTATGGGGTGGGGGGCTACACCTTC.

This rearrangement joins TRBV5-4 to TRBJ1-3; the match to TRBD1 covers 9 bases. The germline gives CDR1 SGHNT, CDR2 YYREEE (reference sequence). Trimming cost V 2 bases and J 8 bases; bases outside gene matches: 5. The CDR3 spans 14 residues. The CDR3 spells CASSFGQGRDTIYF. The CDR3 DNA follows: TGTGCCAGCAGCTTTGGACAGGGGAGGGACACCATATATTTT.

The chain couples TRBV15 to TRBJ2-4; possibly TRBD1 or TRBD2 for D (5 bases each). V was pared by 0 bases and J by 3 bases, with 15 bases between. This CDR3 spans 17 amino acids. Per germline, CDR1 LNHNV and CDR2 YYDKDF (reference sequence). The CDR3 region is CATSRDPTRGVKNIQYF. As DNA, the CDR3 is TGTGCCACCAGCAGAGATCCGACCCGAGGGGTCAAAAACATTCAGTACTTC.

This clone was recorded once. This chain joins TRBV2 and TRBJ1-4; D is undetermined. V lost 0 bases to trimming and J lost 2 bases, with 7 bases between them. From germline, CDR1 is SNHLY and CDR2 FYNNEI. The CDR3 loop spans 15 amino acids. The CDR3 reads CASSEAGNTNEKLFF. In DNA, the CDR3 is TGTGCCAGCAGTGAAGCGGGGAATACTAATGAAAAACTGTTTTTT.

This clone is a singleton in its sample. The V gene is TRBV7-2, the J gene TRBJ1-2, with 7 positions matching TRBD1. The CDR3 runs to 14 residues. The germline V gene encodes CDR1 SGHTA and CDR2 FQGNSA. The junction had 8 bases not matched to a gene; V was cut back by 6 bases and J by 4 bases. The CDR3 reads CASRRTGEGYGYTF. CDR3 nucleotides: TGTGCCAGCAGGCGTACAGGGGAGGGCTATGGCTACACCTTC.

The CDR3 spells CASSLRKGNEKLFF. The DNA for the CDR3 is TGTGCCAGCAGCTTACGAAAGGGTAATGAAAAACTGTTTTTT. V and J are TRBV7-9 and TRBJ1-4, with D unresolved. The ends were cut back, 2 bases at V and 4 bases at J, with 8 bases in the middle. The V gene's germline CDR1 is SEHNR and CDR2 FQNEAQ (reference sequence). The CDR3 has 14 residues.

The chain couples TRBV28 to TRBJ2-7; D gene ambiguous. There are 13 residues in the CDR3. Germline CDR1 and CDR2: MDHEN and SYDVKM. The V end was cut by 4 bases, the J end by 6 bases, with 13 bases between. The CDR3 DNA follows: TGTGCCAGCAGTTCCGGGCCCTCGGGCGAGCAGTACGTC. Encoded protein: CASSSGPSGEQYV.

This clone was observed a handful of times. The CDR3 is CASSLAGTRVDEQYF. The CDR3 DNA reads TGTGCCAGCAGCTTAGCCGGGACACGCGTCGACGAGCAGTACTTC. V usage is TRBV7-2 and J usage is TRBJ2-7; D perhaps matches TRBD1 (6 bases). This CDR3 region has 15 residues. The V gene lost 0 bases and the J gene lost 5 bases, with 14 bases spanning the gap. The germline CDR1 and CDR2 sequences are SGHTA and FQGNSA.

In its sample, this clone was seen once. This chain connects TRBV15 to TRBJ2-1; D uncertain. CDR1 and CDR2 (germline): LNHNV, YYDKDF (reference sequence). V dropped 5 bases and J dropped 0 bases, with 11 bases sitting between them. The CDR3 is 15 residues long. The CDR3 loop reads CATSPSRSSYNEQFF. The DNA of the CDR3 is TGTGCCACCAGCCCCAGCCGGAGCTCCTACAATGAGCAGTTCTTC.

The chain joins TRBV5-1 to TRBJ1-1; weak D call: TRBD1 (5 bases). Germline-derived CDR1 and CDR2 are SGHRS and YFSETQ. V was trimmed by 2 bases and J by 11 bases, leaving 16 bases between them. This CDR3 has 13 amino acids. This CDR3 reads CASSFEGLRYAFF. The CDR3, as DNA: TGCGCCAGCAGCTTTGAGGGACTTCGGTATGCTTTCTTT.

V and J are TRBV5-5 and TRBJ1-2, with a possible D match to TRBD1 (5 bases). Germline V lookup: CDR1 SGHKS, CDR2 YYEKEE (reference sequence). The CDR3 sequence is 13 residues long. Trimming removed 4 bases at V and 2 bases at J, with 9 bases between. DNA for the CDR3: TGTGCCAGCAGCCCGACAGAAAACTATGGCTACACCTTC. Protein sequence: CASSPTENYGYTF.

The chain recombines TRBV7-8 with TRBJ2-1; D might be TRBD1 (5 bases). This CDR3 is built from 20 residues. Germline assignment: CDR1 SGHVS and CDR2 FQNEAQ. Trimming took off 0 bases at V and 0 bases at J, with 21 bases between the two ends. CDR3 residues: CASSLADQGSYLSSYNEQFF. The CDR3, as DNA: TGTGCCAGCAGCTTAGCTGACCAGGGTAGCTACTTGAGCTCCTACAATGAGCAGTTCTTC.